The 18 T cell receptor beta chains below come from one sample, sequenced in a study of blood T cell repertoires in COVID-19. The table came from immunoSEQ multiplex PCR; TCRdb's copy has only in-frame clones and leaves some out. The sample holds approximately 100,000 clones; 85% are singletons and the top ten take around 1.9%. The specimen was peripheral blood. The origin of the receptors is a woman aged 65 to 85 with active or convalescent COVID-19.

The CDR3 region has the DNA TGTGCCAGCAGCTTGAGACTAGACGCCGGGGAGCTGTTTTTT. Protein product: CASSLRLDAGELFF. The chain has TRBV5-6 and TRBJ2-2, with D perhaps TRBD2 (6 bases). Germline V CDR1 and CDR2: SGHDT, YYEEEE. The CDR3 contains 14 residues. V was clipped by 1 base and J by 6 bases, with 10 bases between them.

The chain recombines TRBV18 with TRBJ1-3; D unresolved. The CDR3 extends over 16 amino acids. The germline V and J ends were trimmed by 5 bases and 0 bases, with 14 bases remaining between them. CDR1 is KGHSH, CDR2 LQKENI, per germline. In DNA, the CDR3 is TGTGCCAGCTCATTAGCCTCGGTAATCTCTGGAAACACCATATATTTT. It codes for CASSLASVISGNTIYF.

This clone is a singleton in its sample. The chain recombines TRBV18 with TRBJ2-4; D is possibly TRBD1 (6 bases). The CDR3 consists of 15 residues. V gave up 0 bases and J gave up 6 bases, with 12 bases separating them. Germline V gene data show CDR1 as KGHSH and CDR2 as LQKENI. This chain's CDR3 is CASSPPGEGGNIQYF. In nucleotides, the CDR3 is TGTGCCAGCTCACCACCGGGGGAAGGGGGAAACATTCAGTACTTC.

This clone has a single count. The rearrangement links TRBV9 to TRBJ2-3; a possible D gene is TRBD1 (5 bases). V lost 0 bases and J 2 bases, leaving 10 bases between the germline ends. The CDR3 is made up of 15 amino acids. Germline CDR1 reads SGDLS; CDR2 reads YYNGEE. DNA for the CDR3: TGTGCCAGCAGCGTAGCGCAGGGTGCCACAGATACGCAGTATTTT. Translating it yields CASSVAQGATDTQYF.

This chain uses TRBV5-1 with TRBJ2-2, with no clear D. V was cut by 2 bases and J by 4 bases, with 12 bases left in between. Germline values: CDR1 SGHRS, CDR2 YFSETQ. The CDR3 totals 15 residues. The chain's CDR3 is CASSFVGLGTGELFF. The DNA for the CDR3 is TGCGCCAGCAGCTTCGTAGGCCTAGGCACCGGGGAGCTGTTTTTT.

CDR3 sequence: CASSRPGTNNSPLHF. In DNA, the CDR3 is TGTGCCAGCAGTAGGCCTGGGACAAATAATTCACCCCTCCACTTT. V gene TRBV28 combines with J gene TRBJ1-6, with D possibly matching TRBD1 (6 bases). V was shortened by 5 bases and J by 5 bases, with 13 bases between the two germline ends. Germline CDR1 is MDHEN and CDR2 is SYDVKM. CDR3 length equals 15 residues.

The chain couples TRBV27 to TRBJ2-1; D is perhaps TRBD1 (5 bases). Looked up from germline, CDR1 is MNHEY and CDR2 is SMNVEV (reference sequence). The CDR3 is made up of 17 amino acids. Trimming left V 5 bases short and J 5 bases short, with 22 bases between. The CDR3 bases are TGTGCCAGCAGTCCCCCCCACCAGGGTGGAAGGAACAATGAGCAGTTCTTC. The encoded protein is CASSPPHQGGRNNEQFF.

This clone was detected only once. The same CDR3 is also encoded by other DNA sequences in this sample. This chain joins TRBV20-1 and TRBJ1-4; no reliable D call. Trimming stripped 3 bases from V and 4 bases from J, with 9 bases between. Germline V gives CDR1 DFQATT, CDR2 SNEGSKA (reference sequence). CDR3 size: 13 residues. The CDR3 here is CSASSGGNEKLFF. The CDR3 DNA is TGCAGTGCTAGTAGTGGAGGTAATGAAAAACTGTTTTTT.

CDR3 sequence reads: CASSLKAGGYGYTF. In nucleotides, the CDR3 is TGTGCCAGCAGCTTAAAGGCAGGGGGCTATGGCTACACCTTC. The chain couples TRBV7-3 to TRBJ1-2, with 7 bases matching TRBD1. This CDR3 comprises 14 residues. Unmatched junction bases numbered 3, after V lost 1 base and J lost 4 bases. Germline lookup yields CDR1 SGHTA and CDR2 FQGTGA.

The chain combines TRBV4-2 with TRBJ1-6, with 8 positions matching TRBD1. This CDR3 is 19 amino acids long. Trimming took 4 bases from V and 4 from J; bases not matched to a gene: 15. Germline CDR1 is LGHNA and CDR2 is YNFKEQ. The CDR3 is CASSPENRQGISYNSPLHF. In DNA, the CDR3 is TGTGCCAGCAGCCCCGAGAATCGACAGGGGATAAGTTATAATTCACCCCTCCACTTT.

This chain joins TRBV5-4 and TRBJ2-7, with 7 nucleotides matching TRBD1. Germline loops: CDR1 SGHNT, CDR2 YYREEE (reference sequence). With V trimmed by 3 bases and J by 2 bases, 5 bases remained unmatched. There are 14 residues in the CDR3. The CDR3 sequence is CASSSTTGTYEQYF. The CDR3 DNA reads TGTGCCAGCAGCTCTACGACAGGGACCTACGAGCAGTACTTC. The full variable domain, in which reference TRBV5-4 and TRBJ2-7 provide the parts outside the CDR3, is ETGVTQSPTHLIKTRGQQVTLRCSSQSGHNTVSWYQQALGQGPQFIFQYYREEENGRGNFPPRFSGLQFPNYSSELNVNALELDDSALYLCASSSTTGTYEQYFGPGTRLTVT.

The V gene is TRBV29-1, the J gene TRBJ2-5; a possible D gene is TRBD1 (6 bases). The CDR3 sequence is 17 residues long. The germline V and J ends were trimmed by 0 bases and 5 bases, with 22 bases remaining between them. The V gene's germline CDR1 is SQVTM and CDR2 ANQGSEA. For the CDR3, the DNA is TGCAGCGTTGAAGACCCCACAGGGCGAAACAGGCGGGAGACCCAGTACTTC. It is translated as CSVEDPTGRNRRETQYF.

Written as DNA, the CDR3 is TGCGCCAGCAGCGCCGGGACAGGCTTTTTGAACACTGAAGCTTTCTTT. As protein: CASSAGTGFLNTEAFF. The rearrangement links TRBV5-1 to TRBJ1-1; 8 bases are shared with TRBD1. V gave up 4 bases and J gave up 0 bases; unmatched junction bases: 8. Germline V gene data show CDR1 as SGHRS and CDR2 as YFSETQ. The CDR3 runs to 16 residues. Using reference TRBV5-1 and TRBJ1-1 for the parts outside the CDR3, the full variable domain is KAGVTQTPRYLIKTRGQQVTLSCSPISGHRSVSWYQQTPGQGLQFLFEYFSETQRNKGNFPGRFSGRQFSNSRSEMNVSTLELGDSALYLCASSAGTGFLNTEAFFGQGTRLTVV.

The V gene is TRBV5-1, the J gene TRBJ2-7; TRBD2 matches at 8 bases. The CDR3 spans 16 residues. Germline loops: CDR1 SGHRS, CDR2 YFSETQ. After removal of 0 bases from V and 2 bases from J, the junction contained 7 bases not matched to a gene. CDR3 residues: CASSLGLAGLAYEQYF. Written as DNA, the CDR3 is TGCGCCAGCAGCTTGGGATTAGCGGGGCTCGCCTACGAGCAGTACTTC.

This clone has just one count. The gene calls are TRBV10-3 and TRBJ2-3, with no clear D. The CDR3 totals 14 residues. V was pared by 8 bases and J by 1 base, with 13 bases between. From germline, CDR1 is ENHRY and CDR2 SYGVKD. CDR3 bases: TGTGCCATCTCAGGTGCTTCCCGCACAGATACGCAGTATTTT. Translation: CAISGASRTDTQYF.

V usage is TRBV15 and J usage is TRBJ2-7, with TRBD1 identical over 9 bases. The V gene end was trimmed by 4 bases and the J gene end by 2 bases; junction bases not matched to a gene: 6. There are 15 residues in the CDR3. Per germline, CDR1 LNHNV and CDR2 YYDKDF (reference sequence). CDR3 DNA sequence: TGTGCCACCAGCACAAGACAGGGGGGCACCTACGAGCAGTACTTC. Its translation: CATSTRQGGTYEQYF. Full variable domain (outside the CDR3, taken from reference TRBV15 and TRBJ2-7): DAMVIQNPRYQVTQFGKPVTLSCSQTLNHNVMYWYQQKSSQAPKLLFHYYDKDFNNEADTPDNFQSRRPNTSFCFLDIRSPGLGDTAMYLCATSTRQGGTYEQYFGPGTRLTVT.

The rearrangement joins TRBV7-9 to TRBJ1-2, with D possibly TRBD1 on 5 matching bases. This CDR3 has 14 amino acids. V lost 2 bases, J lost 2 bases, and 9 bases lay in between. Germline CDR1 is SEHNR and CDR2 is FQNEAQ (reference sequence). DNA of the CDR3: TGTGCCAGCAGCTTACCAGGGTTGAACTATGGCTACACCTTC. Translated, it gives CASSLPGLNYGYTF.

Written as DNA, the CDR3 is TGTGCCAGCAGTGCCGGAGCGGGGACAGGGGAGTACGAGCAGTACTTC. Amino acids: CASSAGAGTGEYEQYF. The genes are TRBV6-6 and TRBJ2-7; 10 bases fit TRBD1. CDR1 and CDR2 (germline): MNHNY, SVGAGI (reference sequence). The CDR3 is made up of 16 amino acids. V dropped 5 bases and J dropped 4; count of bases not matched to a gene: 11.